This TCR beta chain was found in a study of blood T cell repertoires in COVID-19. About the research overall: Collection of acute and convalescent COVID-19 samples took place in the United States, Italy and Spain.

Per the authors' pipeline: Amplification from reference gene primers served as the basis for estimated nucleated cell counts. Data came from immunoSEQ multiplex PCR; TCRdb stores just in-frame clones and leaves some out. V, J and clone size are those of that table, while D and trimming were read from the DNA. The sample lists 150,000 to 200,000 clones; around 89% were seen once. Trimming took 0 bases from V and 6 from J, leaving 9 bases between them. The CDR3 length is 14 residues. CDR1 and CDR2 (germline): SGHNT, YENEEA. The chain links TRBV11-3 to TRBJ2-1, with D possibly TRBD2 on 6 matching bases. This clonotype originated in a man aged 55 to 70 with acute or convalescent COVID-19. The specimen was peripheral blood. CDR3 region: CASSLESSVNEQFF. CDR3 nucleotides: TGTGCCAGCAGCTTAGAATCTAGCGTCAATGAGCAGTTCTTC.